Listed below are T cell receptor beta chains from one sample, sequenced in a study of quantifying T cell responses using KT2 cells. TCRdb independently ran MiXCR on the UMI-ligation and nested PCR reads; one entry per CDR3 protein. The data show about 53,000 distinct CDR3 sequences, 10% to 15% seen once. Sequencing input: PBMCs spiked with cells of the T cell clone KT2. Receptors originate from a human donor. The CDR3 runs from the conserved cysteine through the conserved F or W. A D gene is named only where the DNA matches it firmly. Rows give clone size only sometimes, using once, few, many, or a class for an expanded clone.

j_call: TRBJ2-2; v_call: TRBV6-5; d_call: -; clone_size: few; cdr3_nt: TGTGCCAGCAGGAGGGGAGCCTCCGCCGGGGAGCTGTTTTTT; cdr3_aa: CASRRGASAGELFF
j_call: TRBJ2-1; v_call: TRBV19; d_call: -; clone_size: -; cdr3_nt: TGTGCCAGTAGTGTCGCGGACAATGAGCAGTTCTTC; cdr3_aa: CASSVADNEQFF
j_call: TRBJ1-4; v_call: TRBV19; d_call: -; clone_size: -; cdr3_nt: TGTGCCAGTAGTATAAATCTCCCGGGAAGGGAGGATGAAAAACTGTTTTTT; cdr3_aa: CASSINLPGREDEKLFF
j_call: TRBJ2-7; v_call: TRBV7-8; d_call: -; clone_size: -; cdr3_nt: TGTGCCAGCAGCTTAAGGCCGCTAGCGCAGTCCTACGAGCAGTACTTC; cdr3_aa: CASSLRPLAQSYEQYF
j_call: TRBJ2-3; v_call: TRBV6-5; d_call: -; clone_size: -; cdr3_nt: TGTGCCAGCAGCCTCAGGGACAACACAGATACGCAGTATTTT; cdr3_aa: CASSLRDNTDTQYF
j_call: TRBJ2-3; v_call: TRBV24-1; d_call: -; clone_size: -; cdr3_nt: TGTGCCACCAGTGACCCCTCTAGAGGGGCCACAGATACGCAGTATTTT; cdr3_aa: CATSDPSRGATDTQYF
j_call: TRBJ2-5; v_call: TRBV29-1; d_call: TRBD1; clone_size: few; cdr3_nt: TGCAGCGTCGACAGGGGGCAAGGCGAGACCCAGTACTTC; cdr3_aa: CSVDRGQGETQYF
j_call: TRBJ2-5; v_call: TRBV6-1; d_call: TRBD1; clone_size: few; cdr3_nt: TGTGCCAGCAGTGTTTTGGGGACAGGGGAACAAGAGACCCAGTACTTC; cdr3_aa: CASSVLGTGEQETQYF
j_call: TRBJ2-3; v_call: TRBV29-1; d_call: TRBD2; clone_size: many; cdr3_nt: TGCAGCGTTGGGGAGGGAGATACGCAGTATTTT; cdr3_aa: CSVGEGDTQYF
j_call: TRBJ1-1; v_call: TRBV6-5; d_call: TRBD1; clone_size: few; cdr3_nt: TGTGCCAGCAGTTACTTGGACAGGGTGGGCACTGAAGCTTTCTTT; cdr3_aa: CASSYLDRVGTEAFF
j_call: TRBJ2-7; v_call: TRBV12-3/TRBV12-4; d_call: -; clone_size: -; cdr3_nt: TGTGCCAGCAGATCTGCCTACGAGCAGTACTTC; cdr3_aa: CASRSAYEQYF
j_call: TRBJ2-1; v_call: TRBV29-1; d_call: -; clone_size: many; cdr3_nt: TGCAGCGTTGAAGATAGGGGCGTTGGGAACTCCTACAATGAGCAGTTCTTC; cdr3_aa: CSVEDRGVGNSYNEQFF
j_call: TRBJ2-7; v_call: TRBV10-3; d_call: TRBD1; clone_size: -; cdr3_nt: TGTGCCATCAGTGAGTCGAGCGGACAGGGGATCTACGAGCAGTACTTC; cdr3_aa: CAISESSGQGIYEQYF
j_call: TRBJ2-3; v_call: TRBV20-1; d_call: TRBD2; clone_size: many; cdr3_nt: TGCAGTGCGGGACTAGCGGGCACAGATACGCAGTATTTT; cdr3_aa: CSAGLAGTDTQYF
j_call: TRBJ1-1; v_call: TRBV20-1; d_call: TRBD1; clone_size: many; cdr3_nt: TGCAGTGCTGGGGACAGGGACACTGAAGCTTTCTTT; cdr3_aa: CSAGDRDTEAFF
j_call: TRBJ2-1; v_call: TRBV7-7; d_call: TRBD2; clone_size: -; cdr3_nt: TGTGCCAGCAGACCTAGCGGGGCTTCCTACAATGAGCAGTTCTTC; cdr3_aa: CASRPSGASYNEQFF
j_call: TRBJ2-4; v_call: TRBV2; d_call: TRBD2; clone_size: few; cdr3_nt: TGTGCCAGCAGTGGTCGTACGGGACTAGCGGGGTGGGCCTTAGCCAAAAACATTCAGTACTTC; cdr3_aa: CASSGRTGLAGWALAKNIQYF
j_call: TRBJ2-1; v_call: TRBV19; d_call: TRBD2; clone_size: -; cdr3_nt: TGTGCCAGTAGTACCTCCCGCAGCGGGGGATACTACAATGAGCAGTTCTTC; cdr3_aa: CASSTSRSGGYYNEQFF
j_call: TRBJ2-7; v_call: TRBV27; d_call: -; clone_size: -; cdr3_nt: TGTGCCAGCAGCCCGAGCGGAAGCTCCTACGAGCAGTACTTC; cdr3_aa: CASSPSGSSYEQYF
j_call: TRBJ1-5; v_call: TRBV29-1; d_call: TRBD1; clone_size: medium-sized; cdr3_nt: TGCAGCGTTACAGGGGGGCAGAATCAGCCCCAGCATTTT; cdr3_aa: CSVTGGQNQPQHF
j_call: TRBJ2-5; v_call: TRBV7-7; d_call: TRBD2; clone_size: few; cdr3_nt: TGTGCTAGCAGCTTAGGAGGACTAGTAAAGGCCCAGTACTTC; cdr3_aa: CASSLGGLVKAQYF
j_call: TRBJ2-2; v_call: TRBV25-1; d_call: -; clone_size: -; cdr3_nt: TGTGCCAGCAGGGCCCCTGGGGAGCTGTTTTTT; cdr3_aa: CASRAPGELFF
j_call: TRBJ2-5; v_call: TRBV2; d_call: TRBD2; clone_size: many; cdr3_nt: TGTGCCAGCAGACCATCATTAGCGCCGCGGGGGTCGGACTTC; cdr3_aa: CASRPSLAPRGSDF
j_call: TRBJ2-3; v_call: TRBV11-2; d_call: -; clone_size: few; cdr3_nt: TGTGCCAGCAGCTTAGATTCGGCAGCCAGGTGGTCTTTCACAGATACGCAGTATTTT; cdr3_aa: CASSLDSAARWSFTDTQYF
j_call: TRBJ2-2; v_call: TRBV3-1; d_call: TRBD1; clone_size: few; cdr3_nt: TGTGCCAGCAGCCTCACCGGGACAGGGGGAACGAACACCGGGGAGCTGTTTTTT; cdr3_aa: CASSLTGTGGTNTGELFF
j_call: TRBJ2-3; v_call: TRBV7-2; d_call: -; clone_size: -; cdr3_nt: TGTGCCAGCAGCATGGGGACTTCAACATCCGATACGCAGTATTTT; cdr3_aa: CASSMGTSTSDTQYF
j_call: TRBJ2-3; v_call: TRBV12-3/TRBV12-4; d_call: -; clone_size: -; cdr3_nt: TGTGCCAGCAACAGACTCAGAACAGATACGCAGTATTTT; cdr3_aa: CASNRLRTDTQYF
j_call: TRBJ1-1; v_call: TRBV29-1; d_call: -; clone_size: many; cdr3_nt: TGCAGCGTTGAAGCCATGAACACTGAAGCTTTCTTT; cdr3_aa: CSVEAMNTEAFF
j_call: TRBJ2-2; v_call: TRBV15; d_call: -; clone_size: few; cdr3_nt: TGTGCCACCAGCAGAGGACTGGGCGAGGGCAACGGGGAGCTGTTTTTT; cdr3_aa: CATSRGLGEGNGELFF
j_call: TRBJ1-6; v_call: TRBV6-1; d_call: -; clone_size: -; cdr3_nt: TGTGCCAGCAAACGATCGCCGATTAATAATTATAATTCACCCCTCCACTTT; cdr3_aa: CASKRSPINNYNSPLHF
j_call: TRBJ1-1; v_call: TRBV4-1; d_call: -; clone_size: few; cdr3_nt: TGCGCCAGCAGCCAAGAAATGGGACGGACAGCCCGGAACACTGAAGCTTTCTTT; cdr3_aa: CASSQEMGRTARNTEAFF
j_call: TRBJ1-5; v_call: TRBV28; d_call: -; clone_size: -; cdr3_nt: TGTGCCAGCGGCCTAACTATAGGGGCGAACCACAATCAGCCCCAGCATTTT; cdr3_aa: CASGLTIGANHNQPQHF